This passage covers 15 T cell receptor beta chains from one sample sequenced in a study of T-cell memory formation after mild COVID-19 (dated by TCRdb to the early 2020s). Libraries came from 5' RACE. The run used an Illumina NovaSeq 6000. The raw public reads went through TCRdb reprocessing: fastp at Q25, MiXCR clone calling, in-frame beta chains kept. Rows with one shared CDR3 protein collapse into an entry with the most common genes and DNA. This sample has some 350,000 distinct CDR3 sequences in its table, and 10% to 15% of those were observed once. The ten largest clones represent over 20% of the sample. Sequenced: PBMCs or a T cell subset sorted from them (not recorded which). The receptors derive from a man younger than 30 who had mild COVID-19 (a few samples of this study predate the infection). The sample titles of this study are shuffled in the database, so cell type and time point are left out; the donor was told from shared clones.

The chain is built from TRBV7-9 and TRBJ2-5; 14 nucleotides line up with TRBD2. The germline V gene has CDR1 SEHNR and CDR2 FQNEAQ (reference sequence). With V trimmed by 5 bases and J by 4 bases, 3 bases remained unmatched. This CDR3 comprises 15 residues. CDR3 region: CASSTGLAGGETQYF. The DNA for the CDR3 is TGTGCCAGCAGCACCGGACTAGCGGGGGGAGAGACCCAGTACTTC.

Ten or more counts support this clonotype. This chain uses TRBV9 with TRBJ1-2; tentatively, D is TRBD1 (5 bases). Trimming took 0 bases from V and 2 from J, leaving 11 bases between them. The length of the CDR3 is 15 residues. Germline CDR1 SGDLS, CDR2 YYNGEE. CDR3 sequence: CASSVATAGNYGYTF. CDR3 nucleotide sequence: TGTGCCAGCAGCGTAGCTACGGCAGGGAACTATGGCTACACCTTC. Drawing the rest from reference TRBV9 and TRBJ1-2, the complete variable domain is DSGVTQTPKHLITATGQRVTLRCSPRSGDLSVYWYQQSLDQGLQFLIQYYNGEERAKGNILERFSAQQFPDLHSELNLSSLELGDSALYFCASSVATAGNYGYTFGSGTRLTVV.

The sample holds many counts of this clonotype. This chain links TRBV5-1 with TRBJ2-7; the D call may be TRBD1 or TRBD2 (5 bases each). With 4 bases removed from V and 3 bases from J, the gap between germline ends came to 14 bases. Germline CDR1 is SGHRS and CDR2 is YFSETQ. CDR3 length equals 14 residues. CDR3 sequence reads: CASSPRGQGYEQYV. In DNA, the CDR3 is TGCGCCAGCAGCCCGCGAGGGCAGGGCTACGAGCAGTACGTC.

The chain uses TRBV20-1 and TRBJ2-1, with 10 positions matching TRBD2. Trimming took 6 bases from V and 9 from J; bases not matched to a gene: 11. Germline V gives CDR1 DFQATT, CDR2 SNEGSKA (reference sequence). The CDR3 totals 14 residues. The CDR3 nucleotides are TGCAGTGCGCACAGCGGGGGGGCCATGGTTGAGCAGTTCTTC. It yields the protein CSAHSGGAMVEQFF.

This clonotype was recorded at least ten times. V gene TRBV12-3 or TRBV12-4 combines with J gene TRBJ1-2, with D possibly TRBD1 on 5 matching bases. This CDR3 has 14 amino acids. V shed 5 bases and J shed 2 bases, with 12 bases lying between them. Here the CDR3 DNA reads TGTGCCAGCAGTACTCAGACAGCGAACTATGGCTACACCTTC. Translation gives CASSTQTANYGYTF.

This clonotype was picked up a small number of times. The rearrangement uses TRBV25-1 and TRBJ1-2; no clear D gene. V lost 4 bases and J lost 3, with 12 bases in between. The CDR3 contains 14 residues. Germline CDR1 reads MGHDK; CDR2 reads SYGVNS. Here the CDR3 reads CASSGQERHYGYTF. The CDR3 DNA reads TGTGCCAGCAGTGGGCAGGAGCGCCACTATGGCTACACCTTC.

The rearrangement links TRBV12-3 or TRBV12-4 to TRBJ2-4, with TRBD1 matching over 7 bases. The CDR3 is made up of 16 amino acids. V lost 5 bases to trimming and J lost 0 bases; unmatched junction nucleotides: 7. For the CDR3, the DNA is TGTGCCAGCAGTCTCGACAGGGCGCTAGCCAAAAACATTCAGTACTTC. Amino acids: CASSLDRALAKNIQYF.

The chain links TRBV7-9 to TRBJ1-2; D gene ambiguous. V lost 2 bases, J lost 0 bases, and 13 bases lay in between. Looked up from germline, CDR1 is SEHNR and CDR2 is FQNEAQ (reference sequence). The CDR3 sequence is 16 residues long. The CDR3 spells CASSLLSPFPNYGYTF. The CDR3 DNA reads as TGTGCCAGCAGCTTACTTAGCCCGTTCCCTAACTATGGCTACACCTTC.

This clonotype was counted at least ten times. The chain recombines TRBV4-3 with TRBJ2-2, with 7 bases identical to TRBD2. The CDR3 length is 16 residues. V lost 3 bases and J lost 0; bases outside the gene matches: 4. Germline V CDR1 and CDR2: LGHNA, YSLEER. CDR3 in DNA: TGCGCCAGCAGCCAGACTAGCCCAACGAACACCGGGGAGCTGTTTTTT. It encodes CASSQTSPTNTGELFF.

The V gene is TRBV29-1, the J gene TRBJ2-7, with 7 bases that match TRBD1. Germline V gene data show CDR1 as SQVTM and CDR2 as ANQGSEA. V gave up 7 bases and J gave up 4 bases; unmatched junction bases: 10. The CDR3 is 13 amino acids. CDR3 sequence (DNA): TGCAGCGAGGGGACAGACACCCCGTACGAGCAGTACGTC. Protein sequence: CSEGTDTPYEQYV.

V is TRBV2 and J is TRBJ2-7; possibly TRBD1 or TRBD2 for D (6 bases each). This CDR3 contains 16 residues. CDR1 is SNHLY, CDR2 FYNNEI, per germline. Trimming removed 3 bases at V and 5 bases at J, with 20 bases between. The CDR3 sequence: CASSDLWELGGHEQYF. CDR3 in DNA: TGTGCCAGCAGTGATCTCTGGGAACTTGGGGGGCACGAGCAGTACTTC.

A few counts support this clonotype. V gene TRBV20-1 combines with J gene TRBJ1-1, with 9 positions matching TRBD1. This CDR3 has 14 residues. The V gene's germline CDR1 is DFQATT and CDR2 SNEGSKA (reference sequence). V lost 4 bases and J lost 4; bases outside the gene matches: 7. The CDR3 region has the DNA TGCAGTGCTACTGACAGGGGGGCTGGCACTGAAGCTTTCTTT. Translating it yields CSATDRGAGTEAFF.

This clonotype was observed a few times. This chain joins TRBV20-1 and TRBJ2-5, with 7 bases lining up with TRBD1. The CDR3 runs 12 residues. V dropped 5 bases and J dropped 5; count of bases not matched to a gene: 5. Looked up from germline, CDR1 is DFQATT and CDR2 is SNEGSKA (reference sequence). CDR3 bases: TGCAGTGCTCTCAGGGGGTATGAGACCCAGTACTTC. Translating gives CSALRGYETQYF.

The V and J genes are TRBV4-1 and TRBJ1-2, with D perhaps matching TRBD1 (6 bases). The V end lost 1 base, the J end lost 5 bases, and 14 bases lay between the germline ends. The CDR3 has 15 amino acids. Germline CDR1 reads MGHRA; CDR2 reads YSYEKL. CDR3 DNA: TGCGCCAGCAGCCAAGTTGACAGGACAAATTATGGCTACACCTTC. The encoded protein is CASSQVDRTNYGYTF.

This clonotype occurred a few times. This rearrangement joins TRBV6-5 to TRBJ1-2; possible D gene TRBD1, 5 bases. Germline CDR1 and CDR2: MNHEY and SVGAGI. Trimming cost V 0 bases and J 14 bases, with 13 bases left between them. The CDR3 loop spans 12 amino acids. The CDR3 DNA reads as TGTGCCAGCAGTTACTCGGCTGGGGCCGAAACCTTC. It is translated as CASSYSAGAETF.